This T cell receptor beta chain derives from a study of CD8+CD57+ T cells in acquired aplastic anemia. About the research overall: Isolated CD4+ and CD8+ cells, once sorted, yielded DNA averaging roughly 3 ug.

This clonotype was observed many times. Its antigen is currently unknown. The CDR3 is made up of 14 amino acids. The germline CDR1 and CDR2 sequences are MNHEY and SVGEGT. V lost 6 bases to trimming and J lost 6 bases, with 16 bases between them. Using genomic DNA as the template, TCR beta VDJ and CDR3 profiling was carried out. TCRdb fed the reads into MiXCR, producing one record per CDR3 protein. The top ten hold 4% of the sample, which has approximately 380,000 distinct CDR3 sequences, 65% to 80% seen once. Study-level findings and limits: Fewer than 35 sequences, all CD8+ CDR3, were shared between patients and controls.

The chain is built from TRBV6-2 or TRBV6-3 and TRBJ2-3; D is possibly TRBD1 or TRBD2 (5 bases each). The source is a human donor in good health, serving as a control. Source material: sorted CD4+, CD8+, or CD8+CD57+ T cells (not recorded which) from PBMCs. CDR3 residues: CASSPPGKGDTQYF. The DNA of the CDR3 is TGTGCCAGCAGCCCCCCCGGGAAGGGGGATACGCAGTATTTT.